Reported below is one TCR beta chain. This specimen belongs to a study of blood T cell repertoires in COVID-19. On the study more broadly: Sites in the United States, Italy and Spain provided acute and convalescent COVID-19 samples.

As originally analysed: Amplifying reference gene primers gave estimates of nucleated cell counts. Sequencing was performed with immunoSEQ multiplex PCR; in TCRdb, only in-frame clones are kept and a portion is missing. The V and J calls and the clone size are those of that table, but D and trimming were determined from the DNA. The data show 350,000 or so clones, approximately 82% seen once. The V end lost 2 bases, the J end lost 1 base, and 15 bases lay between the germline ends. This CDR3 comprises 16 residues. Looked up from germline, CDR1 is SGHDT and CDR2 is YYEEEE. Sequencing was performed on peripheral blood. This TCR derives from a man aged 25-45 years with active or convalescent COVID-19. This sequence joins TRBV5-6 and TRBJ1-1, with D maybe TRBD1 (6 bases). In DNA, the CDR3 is TGTGCCAGCAGCTTTTTGGGGGCTGCTGCGAACACTGAAGCTTTCTTT. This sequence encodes CASSFLGAAANTEAFF.